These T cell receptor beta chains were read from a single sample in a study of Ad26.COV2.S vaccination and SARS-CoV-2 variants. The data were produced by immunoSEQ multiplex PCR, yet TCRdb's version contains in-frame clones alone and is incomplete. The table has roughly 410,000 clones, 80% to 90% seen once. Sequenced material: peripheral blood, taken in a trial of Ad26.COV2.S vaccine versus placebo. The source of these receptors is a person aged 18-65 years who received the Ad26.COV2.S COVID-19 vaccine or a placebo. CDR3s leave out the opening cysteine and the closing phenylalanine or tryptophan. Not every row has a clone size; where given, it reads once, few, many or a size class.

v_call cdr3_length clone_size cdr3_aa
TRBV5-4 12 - ASSYSQRGSPLH
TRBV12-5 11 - ASDPGQGHGYT
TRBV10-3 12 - AISEQKGDYEQY
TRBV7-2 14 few ASSLFGVSAGDTQY
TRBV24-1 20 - ATSPLIYRDYRRSSYNSPLH
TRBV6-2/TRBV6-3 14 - ASSSEIVATNEKLF
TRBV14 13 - ASSRDRGYRDTQY
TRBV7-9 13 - ASSLASHSAGEAF
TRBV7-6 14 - ASSQEGLATYNEQF
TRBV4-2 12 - ASSPPLFYNEQF
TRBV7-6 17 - ASSLFLPGERTSSYEQY
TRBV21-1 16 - ASSLRTGGAFSNQPQH
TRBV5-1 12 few ATRIAGIQETQY
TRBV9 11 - ASSSGPAVEQY
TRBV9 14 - ASSPGQAVAKNIQY
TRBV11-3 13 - ASSSGQGLGETQY
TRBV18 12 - ASSQSLNFGGYT
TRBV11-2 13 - ASSPVEGANYGYT
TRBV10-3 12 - AIRGFQGDYEQY
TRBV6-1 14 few ASSEPGPITPYEQY
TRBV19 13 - ASIKTGGQGTEAF
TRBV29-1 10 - SGIGQGHEQF
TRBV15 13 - ATSRVVGASNEQF
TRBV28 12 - ASAPAASPPGQY
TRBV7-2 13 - ASSAGQGRWSGYT
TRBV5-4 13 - ASSYTTGGKETQY
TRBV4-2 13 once ASSQERQGSLGYT
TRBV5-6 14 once ASSLAVGRGGDEQF
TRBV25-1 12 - ASRAAGNNEKLF
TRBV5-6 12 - ASSLVGYNQPQH
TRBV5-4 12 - ASSLHRSHYEQY
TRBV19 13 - ASSYLRGKVEKLF
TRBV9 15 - ASSVAAGAGGQETQY
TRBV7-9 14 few ASSSSGTSGWGEQY
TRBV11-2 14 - ASSLGQGRWNEKLF
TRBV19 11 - ASSIGRNQPQH
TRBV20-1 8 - SAYTGGYT
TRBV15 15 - ATSRQPTGTPTGEQY
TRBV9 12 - ASTAGPAAYGYT
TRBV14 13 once ASSQVMGRAGEQY
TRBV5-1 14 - ASSSRATTAYNEQF
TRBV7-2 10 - ASRIDTSEQY
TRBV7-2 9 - ASSLGREQY
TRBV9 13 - ASSLAGNSYNEQF
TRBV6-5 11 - ASSYLGSTEAF
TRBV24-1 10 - ATSDQGFGYT
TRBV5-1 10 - ASSLGTGVAF
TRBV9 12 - ASSPGTNQETQY
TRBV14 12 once ASSQVSAVYGYT
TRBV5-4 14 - ASSIGLAPTKETQY
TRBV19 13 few ASSISGSLNSPLH
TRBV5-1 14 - ASRKGLAASQETQY
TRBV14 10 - ASSQDWVGYT
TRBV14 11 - ASRLSGTGEAF
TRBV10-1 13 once ASSEEQLSTDTQY
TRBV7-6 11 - ASSLDSYNEQF
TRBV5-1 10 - ASSLIGETQY
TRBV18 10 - ASSPGNYGYT
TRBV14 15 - ASSQDGTGASTGELF
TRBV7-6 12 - ASSFGTTYNEQF